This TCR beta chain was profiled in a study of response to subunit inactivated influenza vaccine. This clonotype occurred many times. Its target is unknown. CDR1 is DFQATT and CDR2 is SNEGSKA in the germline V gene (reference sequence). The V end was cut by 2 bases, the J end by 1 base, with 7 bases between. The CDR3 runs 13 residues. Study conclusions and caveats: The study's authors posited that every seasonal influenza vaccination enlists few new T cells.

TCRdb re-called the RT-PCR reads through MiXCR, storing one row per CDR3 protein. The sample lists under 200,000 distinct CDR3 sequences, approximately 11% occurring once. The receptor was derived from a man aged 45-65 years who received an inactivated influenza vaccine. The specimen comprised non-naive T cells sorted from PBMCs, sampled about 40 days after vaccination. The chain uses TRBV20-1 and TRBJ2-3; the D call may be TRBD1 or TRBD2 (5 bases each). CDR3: CSARRDGTDTQYF. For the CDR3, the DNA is TGCAGTGCTAGAAGGGACGGCACAGATACGCAGTATTTT.